This T cell receptor (beta chain) was sequenced in a study of blood T cell repertoires in COVID-19. Whole-study context: Sites across the United States, Italy and Spain contributed samples from acute and convalescent COVID-19. The cDNA or gDNA used as material had been derived from T cells, B-cell-depleted T cells, or PBMCs.

CDR1 and CDR2 from the germline V gene are SQVTM and ANQGSEA. This CDR3 is built from 13 residues. Trimming removed 4 bases from V and 4 bases from J; junction bases left unmatched: 4. Seattle's enrolled individuals joined amid active infection and were then monitored longitudinally. In the source study's methods: Cell counts per sample came from amplifying reference gene primers. Method: immunoSEQ multiplex PCR; TCRdb's copy keeps in-frame clones and lacks some. That table furnishes V, J and clone size, whereas the DNA furnished D and trimming. The sample records under 70,000 clones, 80% to 90% being singletons.

V gene TRBV29-1 combines with J gene TRBJ2-7; 10 positions agree with TRBD1. Sequenced input: peripheral blood. The TCR sequence derives from a woman in her sixties with COVID-19, enrolled during active disease. The CDR3: CSVVPGQGYEQYF. The CDR3 nucleotides read TGCAGCGTTGTTCCGGGACAGGGGTACGAGCAGTACTTC.